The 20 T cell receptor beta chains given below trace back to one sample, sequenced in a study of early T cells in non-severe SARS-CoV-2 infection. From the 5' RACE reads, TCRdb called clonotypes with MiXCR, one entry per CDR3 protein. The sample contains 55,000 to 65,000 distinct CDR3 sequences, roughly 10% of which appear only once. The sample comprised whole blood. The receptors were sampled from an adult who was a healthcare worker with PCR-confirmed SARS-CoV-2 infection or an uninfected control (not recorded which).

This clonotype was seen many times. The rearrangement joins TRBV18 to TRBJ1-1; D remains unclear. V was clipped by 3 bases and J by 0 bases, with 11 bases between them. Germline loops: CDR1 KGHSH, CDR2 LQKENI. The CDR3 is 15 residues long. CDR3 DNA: TGTGCCAGCTCACCGGCGACCAGAATGAACACTGAAGCTTTCTTT. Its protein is CASSPATRMNTEAFF.

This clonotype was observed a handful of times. The CDR3 nucleotides are TGTGCCAGCAGCCGTGGGCTGACCGGACAAGACTATGGCTACACCTTC. It encodes CASSRGLTGQDYGYTF. The rearrangement joins TRBV7-9 to TRBJ1-2; D may be TRBD1 (5 bases). In germline, CDR1 is SEHNR, CDR2 FQNEAQ (reference sequence). The CDR3 is made up of 16 amino acids. Trimming cost V 5 bases and J 3 bases, with 19 bases left between them.

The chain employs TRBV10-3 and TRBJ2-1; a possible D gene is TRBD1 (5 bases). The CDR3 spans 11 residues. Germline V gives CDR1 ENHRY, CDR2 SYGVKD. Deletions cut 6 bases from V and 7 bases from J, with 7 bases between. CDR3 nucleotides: TGTGCCATCAGCAGGGCTAATGAGCAGTTCTTC. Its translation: CAISRANEQFF.

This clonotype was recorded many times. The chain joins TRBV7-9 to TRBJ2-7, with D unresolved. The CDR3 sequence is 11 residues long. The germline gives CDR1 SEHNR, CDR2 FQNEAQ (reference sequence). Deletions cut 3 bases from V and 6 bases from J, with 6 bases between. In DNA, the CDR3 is TGTGCCAGCAGCTTGATCGGCGAGCAGTACTTC. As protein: CASSLIGEQYF.

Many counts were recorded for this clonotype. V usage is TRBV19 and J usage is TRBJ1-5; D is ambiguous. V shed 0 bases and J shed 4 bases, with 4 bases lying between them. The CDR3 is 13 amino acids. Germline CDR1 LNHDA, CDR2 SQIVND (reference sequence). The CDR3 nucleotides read TGTGCCAGTAGTATAGATCTGAATCAGCCCCAGCATTTT. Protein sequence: CASSIDLNQPQHF.

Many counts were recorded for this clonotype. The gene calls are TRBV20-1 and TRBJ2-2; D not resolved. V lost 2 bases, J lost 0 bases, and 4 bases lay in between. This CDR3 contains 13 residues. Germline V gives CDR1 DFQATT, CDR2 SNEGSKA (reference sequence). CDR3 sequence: CSARNPNTGELFF. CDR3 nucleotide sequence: TGCAGTGCTAGAAATCCGAACACCGGGGAGCTGTTTTTT.

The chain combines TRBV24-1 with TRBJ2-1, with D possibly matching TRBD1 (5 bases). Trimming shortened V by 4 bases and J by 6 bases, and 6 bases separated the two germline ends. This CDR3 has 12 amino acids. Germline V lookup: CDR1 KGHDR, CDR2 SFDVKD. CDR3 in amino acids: CATSDRVNEQFF. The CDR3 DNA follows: TGTGCCACCAGTGACAGGGTCAATGAGCAGTTCTTC.

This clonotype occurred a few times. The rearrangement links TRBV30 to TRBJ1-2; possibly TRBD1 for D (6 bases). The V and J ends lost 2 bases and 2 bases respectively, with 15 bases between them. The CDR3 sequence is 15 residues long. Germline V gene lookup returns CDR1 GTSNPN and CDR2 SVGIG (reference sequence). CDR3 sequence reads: CAWSPGGHLNYGYTF. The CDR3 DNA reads TGTGCCTGGAGTCCCGGGGGACACTTGAACTATGGCTACACCTTC. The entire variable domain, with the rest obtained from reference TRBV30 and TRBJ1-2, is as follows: SQTIHQWPATLVQPVGSPLSLECTVEGTSNPNLYWYRQAAGRGLQLLFYSVGIGQISSEVPQNLSASRPQDRQFILSSKKLLLSDSGFYLCAWSPGGHLNYGYTFGSGTRLTVV.

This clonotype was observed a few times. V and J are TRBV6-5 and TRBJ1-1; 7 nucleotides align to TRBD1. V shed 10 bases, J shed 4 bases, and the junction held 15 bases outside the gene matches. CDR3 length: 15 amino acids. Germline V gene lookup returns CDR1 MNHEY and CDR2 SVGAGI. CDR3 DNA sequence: TGTGCCATCCACATTCAGGGGGTGAAAGGCACTGAAGCTTTCTTT. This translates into CAIHIQGVKGTEAFF.

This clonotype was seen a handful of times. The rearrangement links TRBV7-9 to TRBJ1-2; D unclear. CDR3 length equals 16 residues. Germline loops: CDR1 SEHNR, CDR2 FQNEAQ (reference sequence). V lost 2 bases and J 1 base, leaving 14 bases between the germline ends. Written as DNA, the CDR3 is TGTGCCAGCAGCTTATTACGAGGGTCCGATAACTATGGCTACACCTTC. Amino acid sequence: CASSLLRGSDNYGYTF.

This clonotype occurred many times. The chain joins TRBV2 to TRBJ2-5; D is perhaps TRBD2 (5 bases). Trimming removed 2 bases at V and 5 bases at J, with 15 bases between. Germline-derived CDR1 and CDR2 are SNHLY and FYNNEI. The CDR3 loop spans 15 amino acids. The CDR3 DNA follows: TGTGCCAGCAGTGAAAGAGGGCCTGATCCGGAGACCCAGTACTTC. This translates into CASSERGPDPETQYF.

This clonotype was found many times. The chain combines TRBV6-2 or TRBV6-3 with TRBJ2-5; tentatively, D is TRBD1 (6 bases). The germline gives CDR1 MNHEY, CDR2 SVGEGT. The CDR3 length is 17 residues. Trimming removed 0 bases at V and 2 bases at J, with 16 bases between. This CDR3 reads CASSYSRNREQQETQYF. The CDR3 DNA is TGTGCCAGCAGTTACTCACGAAACAGGGAACAACAAGAGACCCAGTACTTC.

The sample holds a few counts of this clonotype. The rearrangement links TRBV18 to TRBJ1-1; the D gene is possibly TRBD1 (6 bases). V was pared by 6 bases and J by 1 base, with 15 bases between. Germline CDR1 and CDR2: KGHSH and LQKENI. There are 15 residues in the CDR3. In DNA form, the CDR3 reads TGTGCCAGCTCTCTTGGACAGTTCAAGAACACTGAAGCTTTCTTT. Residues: CASSLGQFKNTEAFF.

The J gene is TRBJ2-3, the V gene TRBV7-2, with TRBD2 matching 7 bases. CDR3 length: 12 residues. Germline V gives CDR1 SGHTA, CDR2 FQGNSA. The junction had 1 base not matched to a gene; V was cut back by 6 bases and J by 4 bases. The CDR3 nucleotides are TGTGCCAGCAGGGGAGGGGCAGATACGCAGTATTTT. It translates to CASRGGADTQYF.

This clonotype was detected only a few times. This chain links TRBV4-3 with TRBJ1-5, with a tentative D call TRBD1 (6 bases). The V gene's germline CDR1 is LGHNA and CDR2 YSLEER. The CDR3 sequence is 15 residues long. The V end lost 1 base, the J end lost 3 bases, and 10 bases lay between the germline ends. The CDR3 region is CASSQVTGPNQPQHF. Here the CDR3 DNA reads TGCGCCAGCAGCCAAGTTACAGGGCCCAATCAGCCCCAGCATTTT.

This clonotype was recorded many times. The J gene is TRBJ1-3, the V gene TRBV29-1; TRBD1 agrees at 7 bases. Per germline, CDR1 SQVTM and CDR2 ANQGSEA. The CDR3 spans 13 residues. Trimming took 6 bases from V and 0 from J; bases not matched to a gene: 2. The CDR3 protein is CSVGQSSGNTIYF. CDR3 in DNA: TGCAGCGTGGGACAGAGCTCTGGAAACACCATATATTTT.

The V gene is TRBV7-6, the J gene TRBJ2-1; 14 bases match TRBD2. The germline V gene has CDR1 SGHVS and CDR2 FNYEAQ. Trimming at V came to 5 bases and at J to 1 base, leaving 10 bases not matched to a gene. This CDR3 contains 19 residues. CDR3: CASSVPNGLAGGSYNEQFF. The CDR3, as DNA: TGTGCCAGCAGCGTCCCCAACGGACTAGCGGGGGGATCCTACAATGAGCAGTTCTTC.

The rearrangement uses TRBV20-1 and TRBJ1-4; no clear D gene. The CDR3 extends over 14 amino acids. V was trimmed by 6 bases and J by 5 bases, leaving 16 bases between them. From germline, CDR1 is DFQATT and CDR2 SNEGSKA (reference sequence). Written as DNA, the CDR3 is TGCAGTGCCATTCCCGGCGTGGTAAATGAAAAACTGTTTTTT. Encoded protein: CSAIPGVVNEKLFF.

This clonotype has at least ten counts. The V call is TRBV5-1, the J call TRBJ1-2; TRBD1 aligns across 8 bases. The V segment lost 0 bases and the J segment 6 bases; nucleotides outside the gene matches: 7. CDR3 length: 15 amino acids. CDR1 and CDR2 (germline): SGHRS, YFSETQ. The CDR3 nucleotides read TGCGCCAGCAGCTTGGGGAAAGGGACAGGCCATGGCTACACCTTC. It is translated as CASSLGKGTGHGYTF.

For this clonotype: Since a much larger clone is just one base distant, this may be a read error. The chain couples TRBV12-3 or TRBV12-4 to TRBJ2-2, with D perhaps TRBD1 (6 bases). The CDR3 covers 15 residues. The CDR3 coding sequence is TGTGTCAGCAGTCTATCGGGACAGAACACCGGGGAGCTGTTTTTT. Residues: CVSSLSGQNTGELFF.